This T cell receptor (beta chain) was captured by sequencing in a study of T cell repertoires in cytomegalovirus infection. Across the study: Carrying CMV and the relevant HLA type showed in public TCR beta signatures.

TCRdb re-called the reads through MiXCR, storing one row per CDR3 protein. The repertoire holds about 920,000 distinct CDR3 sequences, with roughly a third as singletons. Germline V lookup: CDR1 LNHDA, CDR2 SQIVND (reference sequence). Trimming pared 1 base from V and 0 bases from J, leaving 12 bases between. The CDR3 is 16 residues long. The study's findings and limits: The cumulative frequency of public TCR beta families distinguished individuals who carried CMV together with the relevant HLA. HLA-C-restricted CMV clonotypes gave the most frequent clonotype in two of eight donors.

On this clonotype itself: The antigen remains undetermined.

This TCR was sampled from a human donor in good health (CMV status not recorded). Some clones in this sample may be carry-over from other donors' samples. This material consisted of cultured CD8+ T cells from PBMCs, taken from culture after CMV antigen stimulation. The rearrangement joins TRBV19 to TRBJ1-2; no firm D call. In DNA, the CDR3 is TGTGCCAGTAGTATAGGTGCAGACCGTCCTAACTATGGCTACACCTTC. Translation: CASSIGADRPNYGYTF.